The T cell receptor beta chain described here comes from a study of glioma-infiltrating T cells after dendritic cell vaccination. As for the study in general: Between the early 2000s and the early 2010s, patients got autologous tumor lysate-pulsed dendritic cell vaccines. Monocyte-derived dendritic cells, cultured 6 to 7 days with IL-4 and GM-CSF, were pulsed with autologous tumor lysate. Study-level findings and limits: No direct clonality-survival link was found; a diverse polyclonal response may matter.

The immunoSEQ assay amplified TCRB CDR3 from up to 2 ug DNA. The table came from immunoSEQ multiplex PCR; TCRdb's copy has only in-frame clones and leaves some out. Found here are around 87,000 clones, roughly four fifths of them singletons; the top ten hold less than 7.5%. With respect to this clone: No antigen is known for it.

Germline V gives CDR1 MGHRA, CDR2 YSYEKL. CDR3 length: 18 amino acids. V lost 0 bases, J lost 0 bases, and 14 bases lay in between. Described time point: after dendritic cell vaccination, including at tumor progression/relapse. The sequence was collected from a human donor with glioblastoma. This rearrangement joins TRBV4-1 to TRBJ1-4; D is perhaps TRBD1 (6 bases). The specimen was blood, collected after dendritic cell vaccination. The DNA of the CDR3 is TGCGCCAGCAGCCAAGATTCCAGGGGCTTTGCAACTAATGAAAAACTGTTTTTT. Protein sequence: CASSQDSRGFATNEKLFF.